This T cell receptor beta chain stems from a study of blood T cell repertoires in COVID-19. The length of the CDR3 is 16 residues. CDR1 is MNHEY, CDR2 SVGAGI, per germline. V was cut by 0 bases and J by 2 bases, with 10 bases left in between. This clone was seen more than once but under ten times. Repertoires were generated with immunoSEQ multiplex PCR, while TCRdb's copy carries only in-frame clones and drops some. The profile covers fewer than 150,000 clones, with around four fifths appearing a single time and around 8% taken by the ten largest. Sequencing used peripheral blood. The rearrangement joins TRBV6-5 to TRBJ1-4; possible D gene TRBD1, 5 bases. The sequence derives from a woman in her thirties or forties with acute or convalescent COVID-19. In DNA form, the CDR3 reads TGTGCCAGCAGTTACTCGGCCAGGGCTACTAATGAAAAACTGTTTTTT. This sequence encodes CASSYSARATNEKLFF.